These 5 T cell receptor beta chains came from one sample sequenced in a study of blood T cells in healthy people across ages (dated by TCRdb to 2013 to 2016). Receptors were amplified or captured by 5' RACE. A second PCR of roughly 6 to 11 cycles was run with a J-beta primer mix and a sample-barcoded 5' primer. TCRdb applied fastp at Q25 and MiXCR to the public reads, then kept only in-frame beta chains. Rows are unified per CDR3 protein, each entry keeping the most common DNA and genes. For this sample there are 1.5 million to 2 million distinct CDR3 sequences; 39% appear just once. Clones ranked in the top ten supply 23% of the sample. The sequenced material came from blood. These receptors originate from a human donor in good health.

This clonotype was observed many times. The chain uses TRBV7-9 and TRBJ2-7; 9 positions match TRBD1. The CDR3 covers 13 residues. From germline, CDR1 is SEHNR and CDR2 FQNEAQ (reference sequence). V shed 6 bases and J 5 bases; nucleotides not matched to a gene: 5. CDR3 nucleotides: TGTGCCAGCAGTTTGGACAGGGGCCACGAGCAGTACTTC. This codes for CASSLDRGHEQYF. The whole variable domain, filled in from reference TRBV7-9 and TRBJ2-7, reads DTGVSQNPRHKITKRGQNVTFRCDPISEHNRLYWYRQTLGQGPEFLTYFQNEAQLEKSRLLSDRFSAERPKGSFSTLEIQRTEQGDSAMYLCASSLDRGHEQYFGPGTRLTVT.

This clonotype was detected a few times. The chain joins TRBV7-9 to TRBJ2-1; tentatively, D is TRBD2 (7 bases). Trimming pared 4 bases from V and 7 bases from J, leaving 23 bases between. The CDR3 is 17 residues long. Germline V gene lookup returns CDR1 SEHNR and CDR2 FQNEAQ (reference sequence). CDR3 nucleotides: TGTGCCAGCAGCTCCCCCGCCCCGGGGGGCGCTGGAAATGAGCAGTTCTTC. Protein product: CASSSPAPGGAGNEQFF.

The chain carries TRBV11-2 and TRBJ1-4; D gene unclear. The CDR3 loop spans 15 amino acids. Germline CDR1 and CDR2: SGHAT and FQNNGV. Trimming left V 3 bases short and J 7 bases short, with 15 bases between. CDR3 loop: CASSLVPGWGEKLFF. CDR3 DNA sequence: TGTGCCAGCAGCTTGGTTCCAGGATGGGGTGAAAAACTGTTTTTT.

The CDR3 nucleotides read TGCAGCGTTCGATTGGGGGATGAGCAGTTCTTC. Translation: CSVRLGDEQFF. V is TRBV29-1 and J is TRBJ2-1; D tentatively fits TRBD1 or TRBD2 (5 bases each). The V end was cut by 5 bases, the J end by 8 bases, with 10 bases between. This CDR3 is 11 amino acids long. Germline V gene lookup returns CDR1 SQVTM and CDR2 ANQGSEA.

This clonotype was counted between two and nine times. This chain joins TRBV9 and TRBJ1-1; D remains ambiguous. From germline, CDR1 is SGDLS and CDR2 YYNGEE. Trimming left V 1 base short and J 3 bases short, with 10 bases between. The CDR3 spans 14 residues. The CDR3 DNA reads TGTGCCAGCAGCGTAAGGGTGTGGTACACTGAAGCTTTCTTT. This translates into CASSVRVWYTEAFF.